This T cell receptor (beta chain) derives from a study of T cell responses to AZD1222 COVID-19 vaccine. As for the study in general: Second-dose groups at about 4 or about 12 weeks were pooled.

About this clone itself: What it binds is unknown.

This CDR3 region has 14 residues. The ends were cut back, 3 bases at V and 4 bases at J, with 12 bases in the middle. The germline V gene encodes CDR1 LNHDA and CDR2 SQIVND (reference sequence). Regarding the study as a whole: Unmutated variant regions are reportedly targeted by nearly half of spike-specific TCRs. Only a handful of people who got AZD1222 tested seropositive at baseline. Among vaccine-associated CD4 TCRs, coverage spanned spike, with dominance at 160-218 and 743-854.

The assay was immunoSEQ multiplex PCR, and TCRdb's table has in-frame clones only and misses some. The repertoire holds 130,000 or so clones, with 93% as singletons. The gene calls are TRBV19 and TRBJ1-1; D is possibly TRBD1 (6 bases). This receptor was taken from an adult in good health. Sequencing used peripheral blood, obtained on day 0 of AZD1222 vaccination. In nucleotides, the CDR3 is TGTGCCAGTAGTATCATACAGGGAGGCACTGAAGCTTTCTTT. It is translated as CASSIIQGGTEAFF.